The rows below give T cell receptor beta chains drawn from one sample of a study of blood T cell repertoires in COVID-19. Repertoires were generated with immunoSEQ multiplex PCR, while TCRdb's copy carries only in-frame clones and drops some. The data contain over 150,000 clones, approximately 89% of them singletons. Sequenced material: PBMCs or T cells enriched from blood (not recorded which). The receptors were sampled from a man in his forties who had recovered from COVID-19. CDR3s include the opening cysteine and the closing phenylalanine or tryptophan. D genes are given only for firm matches. Part of the rows lack a size; the others show once, few, many or a class for expanded clones.

j_call | d_call | v_call | clone_size | cdr3_nt | cdr3_aa
TRBJ2-5 | NA | TRBV6-2/TRBV6-3 | once | TGTGCCAGCAGTTACTCGCTCGCGGCGGTAGGTAGAGAGACCCAGTACTTC | CASSYSLAAVGRETQYF
TRBJ1-2 | NA | TRBV27 | NA | TGTGCCAGCAGTTTTACAGGGTATCGCTCTGGCTACACCTTC | CASSFTGYRSGYTF
TRBJ2-7 | TRBD2 | TRBV6-5 | once | TGTGCCAGCGGTCTCTCTAGCGGCGAGCAGTACTTC | CASGLSSGEQYF
TRBJ2-3 | NA | TRBV6-4 | NA | TGTGCCAGCAGTGCAGTAGGCGCGGAAGATACGCAGTATTTT | CASSAVGAEDTQYF
TRBJ2-1 | TRBD2 | TRBV28 | NA | TGTGCCAGCAGTTTGGGCGGGAGGGCCTCCTACAATGAGCAGTTCTTC | CASSLGGRASYNEQFF
TRBJ2-1 | NA | TRBV5-1 | NA | TGCGCCAGCAGCTTCCACTTCCCAGGCGCCTACAATGAGCAGTTCTTC | CASSFHFPGAYNEQFF
TRBJ2-5 | NA | TRBV20-1 | NA | TGCAGTGCGACAGAAGAGACCCAGTACTTC | CSATEETQYF
TRBJ2-1 | NA | TRBV19 | NA | TGTGCCAGTAGTCCATCTAGCGACGGTGAGCAGTTCTTC | CASSPSSDGEQFF
TRBJ1-4 | NA | TRBV28 | NA | TGTGCCAGCAGTTTACAACGGGTAGAAAAACTGTTTTTT | CASSLQRVEKLFF
TRBJ1-1 | NA | TRBV11-3 | NA | TGTGCCAGCAGCTTCACAGGTAACACTGAAGCTTTCTTT | CASSFTGNTEAFF
TRBJ1-2 | NA | TRBV5-1 | NA | TGCGCCAGCAGCTTCGATGTGGGGGCTTTCTATGGCTACACCTTC | CASSFDVGAFYGYTF
TRBJ2-2 | TRBD1 | TRBV5-6 | NA | TGTGCCAGCAGCTTGCCCGGGACAGGGGAATCCGGGGAGCTGTTTTTT | CASSLPGTGESGELFF
TRBJ2-2 | NA | TRBV6-1 | NA | TGTGCCAGCAGTGACCGGCAGGGTGGCGGGGAGCTGTTTTTT | CASSDRQGGGELFF
TRBJ2-5 | NA | TRBV28 | NA | TGTGCCAGCAGTTTAAGGAGGGGCGAAGAGACCCAGTACTTC | CASSLRRGEETQYF
TRBJ1-1 | NA | TRBV7-9 | NA | TGTGCCAGCAGCGCGAGACCGGGAATAAAGAACACTGAAGCTTTCTTT | CASSARPGIKNTEAFF
TRBJ2-7 | TRBD1 | TRBV5-5 | NA | TGTGCCAGCACCGAGTCAACCGGGACAGCCTACGAGCAGTACTTC | CASTESTGTAYEQYF
TRBJ2-3 | NA | TRBV14 | few | TGTGCCAGCAGCCAAGGGCCCTTCGGACAGTGGTCCTCCACAGATACGCAGTATTTT | CASSQGPFGQWSSTDTQYF
TRBJ1-1 | NA | TRBV4-2 | NA | TGTGCCAGCAGCCACTTGGGCTCCTCGGGGTGGGTCACTGAAGCTTTCTTT | CASSHLGSSGWVTEAFF
TRBJ1-1 | TRBD1 | TRBV3-1/TRBV3-2 | NA | TGTGCCAGCAGCCTCAGACAGGGGAGCACTGAAGCTTTCTTT | CASSLRQGSTEAFF
TRBJ2-3 | TRBD2 | TRBV3-1/TRBV3-2 | NA | TGTGCCAGCAGCCAAGAACTCCTCCTAGCGGGACGCGGAGATACGCAGTATTTT | CASSQELLLAGRGDTQYF
TRBJ2-3 | TRBD2 | TRBV5-1 | NA | TGCGCCAGCAGCTTTTTCGGACTAGCGGGGGGGAGCACAGATACGCAGTATTTT | CASSFFGLAGGSTDTQYF
TRBJ1-2 | NA | TRBV7-9 | NA | TGTGCCAGCAGCTTCGGACTAAGAACCCAGGGCCAAGCTAACTATGGCTACACCTTC | CASSFGLRTQGQANYGYTF
TRBJ1-2 | NA | TRBV7-9 | NA | TGTGCCAGCAGCTTAGTGACAGGCCCCCATGGCTACACCTTC | CASSLVTGPHGYTF
TRBJ1-2 | NA | TRBV14 | NA | TGTGCCAGTGCGCTGGGCCCCAACTATGGCTACACCTTC | CASALGPNYGYTF
TRBJ2-7 | TRBD2 | TRBV4-2 | NA | TGTGCCAGCAGCCAATCCGCGGGAGCTGAAACCTACGAGCAGTACTTC | CASSQSAGAETYEQYF
TRBJ1-5 | TRBD1 | TRBV30 | NA | TGTGCCTGGAGCAGGGGGGATGGCAATCAGCCCCAGCATTTT | CAWSRGDGNQPQHF
TRBJ2-3 | TRBD1 | TRBV28 | NA | TGTGCCAGCAGTTTTGGGGGACAGGACTTTACAGATACGCAGTATTTT | CASSFGGQDFTDTQYF
TRBJ2-1 | NA | TRBV19 | NA | TGTGCCAGTAGCACTGAGGACATTTCCTACAATGAGCAGTTCTTC | CASSTEDISYNEQFF
TRBJ1-2 | NA | TRBV5-1 | NA | TGCGCCAGCAGCTTGGTGGTCAGGGATACCAATGGCTACACCTTC | CASSLVVRDTNGYTF
TRBJ1-2 | NA | TRBV11-3 | NA | TGTGCCAGCAGCTTAGAGTCCAGGGTCGACTATGGCTACACCTTC | CASSLESRVDYGYTF
TRBJ2-1 | TRBD1 | TRBV11-2 | once | TGTGCCAGCCTAAACCTGCCGGGACAGGGGCCCAATGAGCAGTTCTTC | CASLNLPGQGPNEQFF
TRBJ2-1 | NA | TRBV11-2 | NA | TGTGCCAGCAGCTTAGGCGGGACCCTTAACAATGAGCAGTTCTTC | CASSLGGTLNNEQFF
TRBJ1-5 | TRBD1 | TRBV9 | once | TGTGCCAGCGGCTCGGGACAGGGGAACAATCAGCCCCAGCATTTT | CASGSGQGNNQPQHF
TRBJ1-6 | NA | TRBV2 | NA | TGTGCCAGCAACCGGGGGTATGGGTCCCTCCACTTT | CASNRGYGSLHF
TRBJ1-4 | NA | TRBV5-1 | NA | TGCGCCAGCAGCGCCCTAGGGGAAGGTGAAAAACTGTTTTTT | CASSALGEGEKLFF
TRBJ1-5 | NA | TRBV4-1 | NA | TGCGCCAGCAGCCAGTCACAGAATAGCAATCAGCCCCAGCATTTT | CASSQSQNSNQPQHF
TRBJ2-3 | NA | TRBV9 | NA | TGTGCCAGCTCTACCGGAGGCTCCACAGATACGCAGTATTTT | CASSTGGSTDTQYF
TRBJ2-2 | NA | TRBV29-1 | NA | TGCAGCGTTGATCGGGGTAACACCGGGGAGCTGTTTTTT | CSVDRGNTGELFF
TRBJ1-6 | NA | TRBV5-1 | NA | TGCGCCAGCAGCTTGGAGGGCAGGGTGAATTCACCCCTCCACTTT | CASSLEGRVNSPLHF
TRBJ1-2 | NA | TRBV2 | NA | TGTGCCAGCAGCCCCGACAGAAACTATGGCTACACCTTC | CASSPDRNYGYTF
TRBJ1-5 | NA | TRBV30 | once | TGTGCCTGGAGTGTACGAGGGGGAAGCAATCAGCCCCAGCATTTT | CAWSVRGGSNQPQHF
TRBJ2-4 | TRBD1 | TRBV28 | NA | TGTGCCAGCACCCCTGGGACAGCCAAAAACATTCAGTACTTT | CASTPGTAKNIQYF
TRBJ1-2 | NA | TRBV28 | NA | TGTGCCAGCACCCGACAGAATTATGGCTACACCTTC | CASTRQNYGYTF
TRBJ2-7 | TRBD1 | TRBV7-9 | NA | TGTGCCAGCAGCACGACAGGGGGTCGCTACGAGCAGTACTTC | CASSTTGGRYEQYF
TRBJ2-7 | NA | TRBV18 | NA | TGTGCCGGACAACTGGACACGACCTACGAGCAGTACTTC | CAGQLDTTYEQYF